These 12 T cell receptor beta chains share one sample of origin, sequenced in a study of cytomegalovirus exposure and HLA in healthy donors. Vbeta (60) and Jbeta (13) primers were used in the PCR. Assay used: immunoSEQ multiplex PCR; TCRdb lists only in-frame clones, some missing. The data contain 90,000 to 100,000 clones, roughly three fifths of them singletons. The sample taken for sequencing was PBMCs. These receptors were collected from a man under 40 in good health and CMV-seronegative.

The rearrangement links TRBV28 to TRBJ2-6, with 10 bases fitting TRBD1. The trim removed 5 bases at V and 0 bases at J, leaving 4 bases unmatched. The length of the CDR3 is 17 residues. Germline V gives CDR1 MDHEN, CDR2 SYDVKM. Here the CDR3 reads CASSADRGTSGANVLTF. The CDR3 DNA reads TGTGCCAGCAGTGCGGACAGGGGGACCTCTGGGGCCAACGTCCTGACTTTC.

The J gene is TRBJ2-7, the V gene TRBV27, with D uncertain. The CDR3 loop spans 12 amino acids. The V and J ends lost 7 bases and 5 bases respectively, with 12 bases between them. Germline lookup yields CDR1 MNHEY and CDR2 SMNVEV (reference sequence). The CDR3 reads CASMRFGNEQYF. The CDR3 DNA is TGTGCCAGCATGCGTTTCGGTAACGAGCAGTACTTC.

Written as DNA, the CDR3 is TGCGCCAGCGGTGGGGGACAAGTCACAGATACGCAGTATTTT. Amino acid sequence: CASGGGQVTDTQYF. This chain links TRBV5-1 with TRBJ2-3, with a weak D call TRBD1 (6 bases). Per the germline V gene, CDR1 is SGHRS and CDR2 is YFSETQ. V was shortened by 7 bases and J by 2 bases, with 14 bases between the two germline ends. The CDR3 covers 14 residues.

The CDR3 reads CATTPGNTDTQYF. The CDR3 nucleotides read TGTGCCACCACCCCAGGTAACACAGATACGCAGTATTTT. The chain couples TRBV19 to TRBJ2-3; no firm D call. The length of the CDR3 is 13 residues. Germline assignment: CDR1 LNHDA and CDR2 SQIVND (reference sequence). V was pared by 10 bases and J by 2 bases, with 13 bases between. Together with reference TRBV19 and TRBJ2-3, the CDR3 gives the full variable domain: DGGITQSPKYLFRKEGQNVTLSCEQNLNHDAMYWYRQDPGQGLRLIYYSQIVNDFQKGDIAEGYSVSREKKESFPLTVTSAQKNPTAFYLCATTPGNTDTQYFGPGTRLTVL.

This sequence joins TRBV6-5 and TRBJ2-5, with 9 bases lining up with TRBD1. CDR1 and CDR2 (germline): MNHEY, SVGAGI. With 2 bases clipped from V and 5 bases from J, the junction kept 3 bases outside the gene matches. This CDR3 has 14 residues. CDR3 in amino acids: CASSYMGQGETQYF. The CDR3 DNA follows: TGTGCCAGCAGTTACATGGGACAGGGCGAGACCCAGTACTTC.

In DNA, the CDR3 is TGTGCCATCAGTGACCGGGACAGCGTTGGGGTAGATGGCTACACCTTC. This codes for CAISDRDSVGVDGYTF. The V and J genes are TRBV10-3 and TRBJ1-2; 7 positions agree with TRBD1. CDR1 and CDR2 (germline): ENHRY, SYGVKD. The CDR3 covers 16 residues. V dropped 3 bases and J dropped 6; count of bases not matched to a gene: 13.

This chain links TRBV6-5 with TRBJ2-7, with a weak D call TRBD2 (6 bases). Germline lookup yields CDR1 MNHEY and CDR2 SVGAGI. The CDR3 length is 13 residues. Trimming pared 5 bases from V and 3 bases from J, leaving 11 bases between. CDR3 sequence reads: CASSRGLNYEQYF. The CDR3 DNA follows: TGTGCCAGCAGTCGGGGACTGAACTACGAGCAGTACTTC.

The chain recombines TRBV27 with TRBJ2-1; 12 bases map to TRBD2. With 5 bases clipped from V and 4 bases from J, the junction kept 12 bases outside the gene matches. Germline V gene sequence: CDR1 MNHEY, CDR2 SMNVEV (reference sequence). The CDR3 length is 18 residues. The chain's CDR3 is CASSPRKMTSGSYNEQFF. CDR3 DNA: TGTGCCAGCAGTCCCAGAAAAATGACTAGCGGGAGTTACAATGAGCAGTTCTTC.

The chain carries TRBV10-1 and TRBJ2-3, with D tentatively TRBD1 (5 bases). This CDR3 has 14 amino acids. The germline V gene has CDR1 WNHNN and CDR2 SYGVQD (reference sequence). Trimming removed 2 bases at V and 2 bases at J, with 8 bases between. For the CDR3, the DNA is TGCGCCAGCAGTGAGGACAGAACCACAGATACGCAGTATTTT. It is translated as CASSEDRTTDTQYF.

The chain uses TRBV9 and TRBJ1-1; maybe TRBD1 (6 bases). V lost 2 bases and J lost 0, with 14 bases in between. Per the germline V gene, CDR1 is SGDLS and CDR2 is YYNGEE. CDR3 length: 16 amino acids. The chain's CDR3 is CASSVSPGGLNTEAFF. In nucleotides, the CDR3 is TGTGCCAGCAGCGTCTCTCCGGGGGGGCTGAACACTGAAGCTTTCTTT.

The CDR3 protein is CASSFSGVRTYEQYF. CDR3 bases: TGTGCCAGCAGCTTCAGCGGGGTAAGGACCTACGAGCAGTACTTC. The chain uses TRBV5-5 and TRBJ2-7; TRBD2 matches at 7 bases. The V segment lost 2 bases and the J segment 2 bases; nucleotides outside the gene matches: 7. This CDR3 comprises 15 residues. Germline lookup yields CDR1 SGHKS and CDR2 YYEKEE (reference sequence).

The chain recombines TRBV27 with TRBJ1-2, with a weak D call TRBD1 (5 bases). Germline V gives CDR1 MNHEY, CDR2 SMNVEV (reference sequence). The CDR3 extends over 13 amino acids. The V gene lost 4 bases and the J gene lost 5 bases, with 11 bases spanning the gap. CDR3 amino acids: CASSYFSGYGYTF. The CDR3, as DNA: TGTGCCAGCAGTTACTTCTCAGGGTATGGCTACACCTTC.